The 18 T cell receptor beta chains in this list originate from one sample, sequenced in a study of lymphopenia after photon versus proton radiotherapy. Measured with immunoSEQ multiplex PCR; TCRdb has only the in-frame clones, and not every one. The repertoire holds approximately 91,000 clones, with more than 70% as singletons. This material consisted of peripheral blood, taken from a patient treated with proton-based radiotherapy. The receptors derive from a man between 60 and 75 years old with pancreatic cancer.

The gene calls are TRBV30 and TRBJ2-6, with 7 bases fitting TRBD1. CDR3 length equals 18 residues. J lost 0 bases, V lost 1 base, and 9 bases had no gene match. CDR1 is GTSNPN and CDR2 is SVGIG in the germline V gene (reference sequence). This CDR3 reads CAWSGNRGFSSGANVLTF. The DNA of the CDR3 is TGTGCCTGGAGTGGAAACAGGGGCTTTAGCTCTGGGGCCAACGTCCTGACTTTC.

The rearrangement uses TRBV5-5 and TRBJ2-1; D ambiguous. Trimming took 0 bases from V and 5 from J, leaving 15 bases between them. CDR1 is SGHKS, CDR2 YYEKEE, per germline (reference sequence). The CDR3 totals 16 residues. The CDR3, as DNA: TGTGCCAGCAGCTTGGCCCTAGGCACAGCTGACAATGAGCAGTTCTTC. Translation gives CASSLALGTADNEQFF. The full variable domain, completed using reference TRBV5-5 and TRBJ2-1, is DAGVTQSPTHLIKTRGQQVTLRCSPISGHKSVSWYQQVLGQGPQFIFQYYEKEERGRGNFPDRFSARQFPNYSSELNVNALLLGDSALYLCASSLALGTADNEQFFGPGTRLTVL.

The V gene is TRBV5-1, the J gene TRBJ2-2, with D unclear. The germline V and J ends were trimmed by 0 bases and 7 bases, with 7 bases remaining between them. The germline gives CDR1 SGHRS, CDR2 YFSETQ. This CDR3 contains 13 residues. CDR3 coding DNA: TGCGCCAGCAGCTTGGTCTTAGGCGGGGAGCTGTTTTTT. Translating it yields CASSLVLGGELFF.

This chain connects TRBV10-2 to TRBJ2-7; TRBD1 might be the D (6 bases). V lost 5 bases to trimming and J lost 2 bases, with 13 bases between them. Germline CDR1 WSHSY, CDR2 SAAADI. The CDR3 is made up of 14 amino acids. The CDR3 here is CASSHDRLTYEQYF. Written as DNA, the CDR3 is TGCGCCAGCAGTCACGACAGGTTAACCTACGAGCAGTACTTC.

The chain joins TRBV11-2 to TRBJ1-3; no clear D. Germline V CDR1 and CDR2: SGHAT, FQNNGV. Trimming cost V 8 bases and J 4 bases, with 6 bases left between them. The CDR3 length is 11 residues. CDR3 DNA sequence: TGTGCCAGCCAAGGGGGAAACACCATATATTTT. Translating it yields CASQGGNTIYF.

The chain joins TRBV5-5 to TRBJ2-1; 8 bases are shared with TRBD1. This CDR3 has 12 amino acids. V lost 4 bases and J lost 14; bases outside the gene matches: 8. In germline, CDR1 is SGHKS, CDR2 YYEKEE (reference sequence). CDR3 loop: CASSTMDREKFF. CDR3 sequence (DNA): TGTGCCAGCAGCACCATGGACAGGGAGAAGTTCTTC.

The chain combines TRBV29-1 with TRBJ2-3; D uncertain. This CDR3 region has 11 residues. Trimming removed 8 bases at V and 6 bases at J, with 12 bases between. Germline loops: CDR1 SQVTM, CDR2 ANQGSEA. The CDR3 DNA is TGCAGCCTCAAGGCAGGTGATACGCAGTATTTT. Translated: CSLKAGDTQYF.

This chain links TRBV11-3 with TRBJ1-3; D gene ambiguous. With 3 bases removed from V and 2 bases from J, the gap between germline ends came to 11 bases. CDR1 is SGHNT and CDR2 is YENEEA in the germline V gene. The CDR3 is 15 residues long. The CDR3 spells CASSLKGLTGNTIYF. The CDR3 DNA reads as TGTGCCAGCAGCTTGAAGGGATTAACTGGAAACACCATATATTTT.

This chain links TRBV7-2 with TRBJ1-4; D remains ambiguous. V gave up 5 bases and J gave up 7 bases, with 17 bases separating them. From germline, CDR1 is SGHTA and CDR2 FQGNSA. This CDR3 region has 15 residues. The CDR3: CASSAMGQTGEKLFF. CDR3 in DNA: TGTGCCAGCAGCGCTATGGGCCAGACGGGTGAAAAACTGTTTTTT. The full variable domain, completed using reference TRBV7-2 and TRBJ1-4, is GAGVSQSPSNKVTEKGKDVELRCDPISGHTALYWYRQSLGQGLEFLIYFQGNSAPDKSGLPSDRFSAERTGGSVSTLTIQRTQQEDSAVYLCASSAMGQTGEKLFFGSGTQLSVL.

The V call is TRBV30, the J call TRBJ1-2; D perhaps matches TRBD1 (5 bases). CDR3 length equals 13 residues. Trimming left V 0 bases short and J 7 bases short, with 12 bases between. Germline V gene lookup returns CDR1 GTSNPN and CDR2 SVGIG (reference sequence). Here the CDR3 reads CAWSVGRVLGYTF. The CDR3 DNA is TGTGCCTGGAGTGTAGGCAGGGTACTTGGCTACACCTTC. The entire variable domain, with the rest obtained from reference TRBV30 and TRBJ1-2, is as follows: SQTIHQWPATLVQPVGSPLSLECTVEGTSNPNLYWYRQAAGRGLQLLFYSVGIGQISSEVPQNLSASRPQDRQFILSSKKLLLSDSGFYLCAWSVGRVLGYTFGSGTRLTVV.

The V call is TRBV2, the J call TRBJ1-3, with TRBD1 as a possible D gene (5 bases). The V gene's germline CDR1 is SNHLY and CDR2 FYNNEI. The V and J ends lost 0 bases and 2 bases respectively, with 8 bases between them. The length of the CDR3 is 15 residues. CDR3 loop: CASSEAETAGNTIYF. For the CDR3, the DNA is TGTGCCAGCAGTGAAGCGGAGACAGCTGGAAACACCATATATTTT.

The chain has TRBV18 and TRBJ1-5; TRBD1 aligns across 10 bases. The CDR3 is 15 amino acids. The ends lost 3 bases at V and 4 bases at J; junction bases unmatched: 3. Per germline, CDR1 KGHSH and CDR2 LQKENI. CDR3 loop: CASSPDRGRNQPQHF. Here the CDR3 DNA reads TGTGCCAGCTCACCCGACAGGGGGCGAAATCAGCCCCAGCATTTT.

CDR3: CASSEDTTPSGNYGYTF. The CDR3 DNA is TGTGCCAGCAGTGAAGATACGACGCCCTCGGGGAACTATGGCTACACCTTC. The chain uses TRBV6-1 and TRBJ1-2, with D unresolved. The CDR3 runs 17 residues. Per germline, CDR1 MNHNS and CDR2 SASEGT. The V end was cut by 1 base, the J end by 2 bases, with 17 bases between.

This chain uses TRBV5-4 with TRBJ2-2, with D uncertain. Germline CDR1 reads SGHNT; CDR2 reads YYREEE (reference sequence). There are 15 residues in the CDR3. V was shortened by 2 bases and J by 8 bases, with 16 bases between the two germline ends. CDR3: CASSFISASAGELFF. The CDR3 region has the DNA TGTGCCAGCAGCTTCATCTCGGCGTCGGCTGGGGAGCTGTTTTTT.

The chain couples TRBV5-6 to TRBJ1-1; D possibly corresponds to TRBD1 (5 bases). The germline V gene encodes CDR1 SGHDT and CDR2 YYEEEE. This CDR3 is built from 15 residues. V shed 3 bases and J shed 1 base, with 13 bases lying between them. The CDR3 sequence: CASSSQGLRNTEAFF. The CDR3 bases are TGTGCCAGCAGCTCCCAGGGTCTGAGGAACACTGAAGCTTTCTTT.

This clone was picked up many times. The chain carries TRBV7-8 and TRBJ1-1; 8 nucleotides match TRBD1. Germline CDR1 and CDR2: SGHVS and FQNEAQ. The CDR3 runs 15 residues. J was trimmed by 1 base and V by 4 bases; bases with no gene match: 5. In DNA form, the CDR3 reads TGTGCCAGCAGCTGGGACAGGTCCTCGAACACTGAAGCTTTCTTT. Translation gives CASSWDRSSNTEAFF.

The chain links TRBV30 to TRBJ2-5; 10 positions agree with TRBD1. Per germline, CDR1 GTSNPN and CDR2 SVGIG (reference sequence). This CDR3 spans 14 amino acids. With 3 bases clipped from V and 4 bases from J, the junction kept 5 bases outside the gene matches. The CDR3 nucleotides are TGTGCCTGGAGGCGGACAGGGGGGGGAGAGACCCAGTACTTC. Translating gives CAWRRTGGGETQYF.

The chain is built from TRBV9 and TRBJ2-2; TRBD2 matches at 7 bases. The CDR3 covers 15 residues. Germline V gives CDR1 SGDLS, CDR2 YYNGEE. Germline trimming cut 3 bases from V and 5 bases from J; bases unmatched to any gene: 7. The CDR3 region is CASSAAGVLTGELFF. In nucleotides, the CDR3 is TGTGCCAGCAGCGCCGCGGGAGTTTTAACCGGGGAGCTGTTTTTT.